This T cell receptor (beta chain) was identified during a study of blood T cells in healthy people across ages. The CDR3 spans 19 residues. The ends lost 3 bases at V and 1 base at J; junction bases unmatched: 9. Germline loops: CDR1 SGHRS, CDR2 YFSETQ. General study points: Without sorted subsets, naive and antigen-experienced compartments could not be conclusively compared.

PCR was performed a second time for about 6 to 11 cycles using a sample-barcoded 5' primer and a J-beta primer mix. TCRdb redid the calling of the 5' RACE reads with MiXCR, one entry per CDR3 protein. The data hold 600,000 to 1,000,000 distinct CDR3 sequences, with more than 20% observed a single time. With regard to this clonotype: The antigen is undetermined.

The same sample was also studied in work on T cells of mothers and their children.

This clonotype originated in a boy between 10 and 17 years old in good health. This chain links TRBV5-1 with TRBJ2-1, with TRBD2 matching 14 bases. Input material: blood. CDR3 nucleotides: TGCGCCAGCAGCTCGACTAGCGGGAGGGCACGAGGGTCCTACAATGAGCAGTTCTTC. It specifies CASSSTSGRARGSYNEQFF.